The clone carrying this T cell receptor (beta chain) was seen only a few times. Its target is unknown. CDR3 length: 12 residues. CDR1 is SQVTM, CDR2 ANQGSEA, per germline. V was trimmed by 3 bases and J by 5 bases, leaving 10 bases between them. Hyperthyroidism patients were newly diagnosed, had disease duration under 2 months, and were aged 18 to 65 years. This sample was included in a study of T cells in Graves' hyperthyroidism and ophthalmopathy. Study findings and constraints: Most thyroid clonotypes expanded above 0.001 were also detected in blood.

TCR beta CDR3 sequences were amplified from RNA transcripts. The HTBI primer set was used in a first-round RT-PCR of the TCR CDR3. TCRdb ran MiXCR on the multiplex PCR reads and lists one entry per CDR3 protein. The data show some 690,000 distinct CDR3 sequences, with roughly a sixth seen just once and around 16% held by the top ten. The TCR originated in a man aged 50 to 59 with Graves' hyperthyroidism. The sequencing sample was made of blood. The J gene is TRBJ2-5, the V gene TRBV29-1; D call uncertain. CDR3 sequence: CSVDARVETQYF. CDR3 bases: TGCAGCGTTGATGCTAGAGTGGAGACCCAGTACTTC.